The present TCR beta chain was sequenced within a study of patients and donors after allogeneic stem cell transplantation. Trimming pared 0 bases from V and 4 bases from J, leaving 7 bases between. The CDR3 spans 14 residues. In TCRdb, the RT-PCR reads were re-called with MiXCR into one record per CDR3 protein. The sample shows hundreds of thousands of distinct CDR3 sequences, 15% to 20% of them seen only once. This clonotype was recorded a few times. The J gene is TRBJ1-5, the V gene TRBV12-3 or TRBV12-4; D call uncertain. The clonotype originates from a human donor who was either an allogeneic HSCT recipient or a stem cell or donor lymphocyte infusion donor (not recorded which). It is not recorded whose cells these are; they may come from a transplant donor. Input material: blood, either unsorted or a sorted T cell fraction (not recorded which). This CDR3 is CASSLARENQPQHF. Written as DNA, the CDR3 is TGTGCCAGCAGTTTAGCAAGGGAGAATCAGCCCCAGCATTTT.